This T cell receptor (beta chain) was recovered during a study of T cells in Graves' hyperthyroidism and ophthalmopathy (dated by TCRdb to between 2019 and 2020). The study in broad terms: Peripheral blood was sampled at the time of initial diagnosis, prior to any treatment. The 75 to 100 discovery patients were divided at random into training and test sets in a 7:3 ratio. An independent validation cohort of around 19 hyperthyroidism patients and about 16 patients who later progressed to ophthalmopathy tested prospective prediction of ophthalmopathy. In addition, the study compared T-cell repertoires in thyroid tissue and in blood from a handful of Graves' hyperthyroidism patients. The paper reports TCR Vbeta CDR3 sequencing of approximately 130 peripheral blood samples: fewer than 50 ophthalmopathy, about 75 hyperthyroidism and 17 progressor patients. To identify distinguishing TCR V-J signatures, a discovery cohort of 90 to 100 patients was used, comprising 40 to 45 with Graves' ophthalmopathy and some 57 with stable Graves' hyperthyroidism. Once sampling was done, hyperthyroidism patients were given methimazole at a starting dose of 30 mg daily, whereas ophthalmopathy patients were given high-dose intravenous methylprednisolone. The study at large found these results: Most expanded thyroid clonotypes (frequency above 0.001) were also detected in blood, suggesting blood repertoires may reflect thyroid immune responses. No statistical method was used to set the sample size in advance, and investigators knew the group allocation. In validation, the model predicted progression to ophthalmopathy a median of roughly 6.2 months before onset, with roughly 70% sensitivity and just under 75% specificity. A 13 V-J signature model separated ophthalmopathy from stable hyperthyroidism, with over 85% sensitivity and roughly 84% specificity in cross-validation and 80%/75% in testing.

Turning to this clonotype: The specificity of this receptor is unknown. No qualities accompany the bases; no much larger clone lies one base away.

Hyperthyroidism patients were aged 18 to 65 years and newly diagnosed, with disease duration of less than 2 months. Exclusion was applied to patients with uncontrolled infections, other autoimmune diseases, pregnancy or lactation. Diagnoses were established on the basis of clinical symptoms, serum thyroxine and TRAb, thyroid ultrasound, and orbital computed tomography. For progressor patients, blood was drawn at the first diagnosis of hyperthyroidism, before any ophthalmopathy symptoms had appeared. PBMCs were separated from around 9.1 ml of fresh peripheral blood using Ficoll-Paque density gradient centrifugation. Progressor patients were initially diagnosed with Graves' hyperthyroidism and developed ophthalmopathy during follow-up. Total RNA was extracted with Trizol reagent, and quality was checked on an Agilent 2100 Bioanalyzer. The TCR beta CDR3 regions were amplified from RNA transcripts. A first-round RT-PCR of the TCR CDR3 used the HTBI primer set with the Qiagen OneStep RT-PCR kit. Libraries were constructed in a second round of multiplex PCR, after which size selection and purification were carried out. Sequencing of the libraries was done on an Illumina HiSeq2000 using paired-end 100 bp reads. As for how the authors treated the data: SOAPnuke was used to process the raw data, with reads discarded if the reads contained adapters or uncalled bases, had a mean Phred below 15, or lacked an exact constant-primer or identifier match. COPE v1.2.5 was used to merge high-quality paired reads, and clonotypes were defined as unique nucleotide sequences. Clonotypes were aligned to IMGT TRBV, TRBD and TRBJ reference segments using MiTCR v1.1. The analysis included only V-J combinations with a frequency above 0.0001, which together covered approximately 99% of the repertoires. The TCS score was defined as the ratio of F50 (clonal expansion) to E x V (chaos), calculated using BLOSUM62-based TCRdist between CDR3 peptides within each V-J. Welch's t-statistics and random forest reduced approximately 520 V-J features to roughly 13, which were used in a naive Bayes classifier (R e1071). The raw public data were reprocessed by TCRdb itself: fastp quality trimming at Q25, MiXCR clonotype calling, in-frame beta chains only. Identical CDR3 proteins give one entry, which carries the most common genes and DNA. These V and J calls are TCRdb output, not the study's own analysis. The sample table records about 380,000 distinct CDR3 sequences; less than 15% of these occur just once. The top ten clones comprise less than 25% of the sample.

Trimming takes 5 bases from V and 5 bases from J, and the germline ends sit 16 bases apart. The CDR3 covers 15 residues, taking in both the cysteine and the phenylalanine. Only CDR3 DNA remains: 45 bases, in frame from the first base. As encoded in the germline V gene (reference sequence), CDR1 is LNHDA while CDR2 is SQIVND. Sequencing was carried out using blood. The sequence was collected from a man aged 25-40 years with Graves' hyperthyroidism that later progressed to Graves' ophthalmopathy. The rearranged segments are TRBV19 and TRBJ1-5, with the D gene uncertain. The DNA sequence reads TGTGCCAGTAGTCCTACGGAAGTCTCTCATCAGCCCCAGCATTTT. It specifies CASSPTEVSHQPQHF.